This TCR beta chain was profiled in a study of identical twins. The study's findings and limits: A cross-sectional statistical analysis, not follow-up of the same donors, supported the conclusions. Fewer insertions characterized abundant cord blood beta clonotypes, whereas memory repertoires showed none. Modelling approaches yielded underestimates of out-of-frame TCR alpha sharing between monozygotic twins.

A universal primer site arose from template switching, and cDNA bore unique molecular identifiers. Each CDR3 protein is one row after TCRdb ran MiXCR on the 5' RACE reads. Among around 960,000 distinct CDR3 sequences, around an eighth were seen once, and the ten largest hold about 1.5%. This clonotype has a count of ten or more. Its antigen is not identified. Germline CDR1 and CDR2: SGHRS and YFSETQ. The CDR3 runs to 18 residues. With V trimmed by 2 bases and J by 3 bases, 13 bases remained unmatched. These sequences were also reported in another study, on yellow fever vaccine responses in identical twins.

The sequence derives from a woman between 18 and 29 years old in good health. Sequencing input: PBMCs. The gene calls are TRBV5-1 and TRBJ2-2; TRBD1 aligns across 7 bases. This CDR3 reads CASSFPPRGLVDTGELFF. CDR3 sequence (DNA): TGCGCCAGCAGCTTCCCTCCGAGGGGGCTGGTCGACACCGGGGAGCTGTTTTTT. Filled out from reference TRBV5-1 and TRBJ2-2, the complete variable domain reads KAGVTQTPRYLIKTRGQQVTLSCSPISGHRSVSWYQQTPGQGLQFLFEYFSETQRNKGNFPGRFSGRQFSNSRSEMNVSTLELGDSALYLCASSFPPRGLVDTGELFFGEGSRLTVL.